These 19 T cell receptor beta chains originate from one sample sequenced in a study of T cells in Graves' hyperthyroidism and ophthalmopathy. TCR beta CDR3 region amplification was performed from RNA transcripts. Primed by the HTBI set, a first-round RT-PCR was run on the TCR CDR3. A single record per CDR3 protein comes from TCRdb applying MiXCR to the multiplex PCR reads. The sample lists 300,000 to 450,000 distinct CDR3 sequences, approximately 18% occurring once. The sample taken for sequencing was blood. These receptors were obtained from a woman in her twenties or thirties with Graves' hyperthyroidism that later progressed to Graves' ophthalmopathy.

This clonotype occurred many times. The J gene is TRBJ1-2, the V gene TRBV7-8; the match to TRBD1 covers 8 bases. The CDR3 loop spans 15 amino acids. V lost 5 bases, J lost 3 bases, and 8 bases stayed unmatched. Germline CDR1 and CDR2: SGHVS and FQNEAQ. The CDR3 protein is CASSGTGTGHYGYTF. CDR3 DNA: TGTGCCAGCAGCGGAACCGGGACAGGACACTATGGCTACACCTTC.

The chain has TRBV4-1 and TRBJ1-4; D gene uncertain. Trimming removed 3 bases at V and 8 bases at J, with 10 bases between. Germline loops: CDR1 MGHRA, CDR2 YSYEKL. This CDR3 has 13 amino acids. In DNA form, the CDR3 reads TGCGCCAGCAGCCAGACCCTGGGGGAAAAACTGTTTTTT. Protein sequence: CASSQTLGEKLFF.

The chain recombines TRBV13 with TRBJ2-2; D possibly matches TRBD1 or TRBD2 (6 bases each). V lost 0 bases to trimming and J lost 3 bases, with 14 bases between them. The germline V gene encodes CDR1 PRHDT and CDR2 FYEKMQ (reference sequence). The CDR3 consists of 17 residues. CDR3 DNA: TGTGCCAGCAGCTTAGGACTAGCAGGGGCACACACCGGGGAGCTGTTTTTT. This gives the protein CASSLGLAGAHTGELFF.

This chain links TRBV4-2 with TRBJ2-2; no clear D. Germline CDR1 is LGHNA and CDR2 is YNFKEQ. This CDR3 is built from 15 residues. V lost 5 bases and J 6 bases, leaving 16 bases between the germline ends. CDR3 sequence reads: CASSRDPAVAGELFF. The CDR3 DNA reads TGTGCCAGCAGCAGGGATCCCGCAGTTGCCGGGGAGCTGTTTTTT.

This clonotype was seen at least ten times. The rearrangement uses TRBV7-9 and TRBJ1-1; maybe TRBD1 (5 bases). The CDR3 runs to 16 residues. V gave up 3 bases and J gave up 1 base, with 15 bases separating them. Germline CDR1 reads SEHNR; CDR2 reads FQNEAQ (reference sequence). CDR3 loop: CASSFNGGLPNTEAFF. CDR3 nucleotide sequence: TGTGCCAGCAGCTTTAACGGGGGTCTACCGAACACTGAAGCTTTCTTT.

This clonotype was seen ten or more times. The chain joins TRBV12-3 or TRBV12-4 to TRBJ1-5; D is unresolved. V was cut by 3 bases and J by 3 bases, with 9 bases left in between. This CDR3 is 14 amino acids long. The CDR3 nucleotides are TGTGCCAGCAGTTTGAGCCAGGCCAATCAGCCCCAGCATTTT. Translating it yields CASSLSQANQPQHF.

The chain is built from TRBV11-2 and TRBJ2-1; D is uncertain. Per the germline V gene, CDR1 is SGHAT and CDR2 is FQNNGV. CDR3 length: 13 amino acids. V was trimmed by 8 bases and J by 9 bases, leaving 17 bases between them. Here the CDR3 reads CASSPTRAVEQFF. The DNA for the CDR3 is TGTGCCAGCTCACCTACACGTGCGGTTGAGCAGTTCTTC.

V is TRBV9 and J is TRBJ1-4; possibly TRBD1 for D (5 bases). The V gene's germline CDR1 is SGDLS and CDR2 YYNGEE. The CDR3 contains 15 residues. Trimming stripped 1 base from V and 8 bases from J, with 15 bases between. The CDR3 nucleotides are TGTGCCAGCAGCGTATCCTTAAGGGGTGGCGAAAAACTGTTTTTT. It specifies CASSVSLRGGEKLFF.

Turning to this clonotype: This may arise from a read error, as a much more abundant clone is one base away. V and J are TRBV6-5 and TRBJ2-7, with 7 positions matching TRBD2. CDR1 is MNHEY and CDR2 is SVGAGI in the germline V gene. The CDR3 is made up of 14 amino acids. The CDR3 is CACSYVGGGYEQYF. DNA of the CDR3: TGTGCCTGCAGTTACGTCGGCGGGGGCTACGAGCAGTACTTC.

This clonotype was detected a few times. V gene TRBV27 combines with J gene TRBJ1-1; 7 nucleotides agree with TRBD1. V lost 5 bases to trimming and J lost 11 bases; unmatched junction nucleotides: 8. The germline gives CDR1 MNHEY, CDR2 SMNVEV (reference sequence). This CDR3 comprises 12 residues. Here the CDR3 reads CASSVPGGEAFF. DNA for the CDR3: TGTGCCAGCAGTGTTCCAGGGGGGGAGGCTTTCTTT.

This chain connects TRBV29-1 to TRBJ1-4, with D unclear. Trimming stripped 6 bases from V and 0 bases from J, with 8 bases between. The CDR3 is made up of 13 amino acids. Germline CDR1 SQVTM, CDR2 ANQGSEA. For the CDR3, the DNA is TGCAGCGTCCACAGTTCAACTAATGAAAAACTGTTTTTT. It encodes CSVHSSTNEKLFF.

The V gene is TRBV5-1, the J gene TRBJ1-4, with D perhaps matching TRBD1 (6 bases). V gave up 5 bases and J gave up 7 bases, with 18 bases separating them. Per germline, CDR1 SGHRS and CDR2 YFSETQ. This CDR3 has 15 amino acids. The CDR3 region is CASRPNRDFGEKLFF. The CDR3 DNA reads as TGCGCCAGCAGGCCTAACAGGGATTTTGGTGAAAAACTGTTTTTT.

This clonotype was seen many times. The V and J genes are TRBV28 and TRBJ1-2, with D perhaps TRBD1 (5 bases). CDR1 and CDR2 (germline): MDHEN, SYDVKM. This CDR3 spans 14 amino acids. V was shortened by 4 bases and J by 6 bases, with 15 bases between the two germline ends. The CDR3 DNA reads as TGTGCCAGCAGTTACGTTAGGGGTATCGATGGCTACACCTTC. Its protein product is CASSYVRGIDGYTF.

This clonotype was detected many times. V usage is TRBV27 and J usage is TRBJ2-7; D uncertain. The CDR3 sequence is 13 residues long. V was trimmed by 2 bases and J by 7 bases, leaving 12 bases between them. Looked up from germline, CDR1 is MNHEY and CDR2 is SMNVEV (reference sequence). The CDR3 is CASSLRISREQYF. Here the CDR3 DNA reads TGTGCCAGCAGTTTACGAATCTCCCGTGAGCAGTACTTC.

In this sample, this clonotype turned up a few times. V is TRBV7-9 and J is TRBJ2-1; 9 bases are shared with TRBD1. Germline trimming cut 0 bases from V and 4 bases from J; bases unmatched to any gene: 4. The CDR3 covers 16 residues. The germline CDR1 and CDR2 sequences are SEHNR and FQNEAQ (reference sequence). CDR3 residues: CASSLAAGTGYNEQFF. The CDR3 DNA is TGTGCCAGCAGCTTAGCGGCCGGGACAGGGTACAATGAGCAGTTCTTC.

This clonotype was observed many times. V usage is TRBV10-3 and J usage is TRBJ2-7, with TRBD1 matching 8 bases. This CDR3 has 14 residues. The germline gives CDR1 ENHRY, CDR2 SYGVKD. V shed 5 bases, J shed 3 bases, and the junction held 6 bases outside the gene matches. CDR3 nucleotides: TGTGCCATCAGTCCCCAGGGGGCCGACTACGAGCAGTACTTC. It specifies CAISPQGADYEQYF.

This clonotype appeared many times. This chain uses TRBV28 with TRBJ1-6, with D perhaps TRBD1 (5 bases). The CDR3 loop spans 12 amino acids. CDR1 is MDHEN and CDR2 is SYDVKM in the germline V gene. The germline V and J ends were trimmed by 5 bases and 10 bases, with 9 bases remaining between them. CDR3 protein: CASSPGSSPLHF. The CDR3 nucleotides read TGTGCCAGCAGTCCAGGGAGCTCACCCCTCCACTTT.

This clonotype was counted many times. The chain joins TRBV7-2 to TRBJ2-3; 14 bases line up with TRBD2. V lost 7 bases and J lost 6; bases outside the gene matches: 6. The CDR3 spans 15 residues. Germline-derived CDR1 and CDR2 are SGHTA and FQGNSA. The CDR3 nucleotides read TGTGCCAGCATCGGACTAGCGGGGGGCGGGGATACGCAGTATTTT. Protein: CASIGLAGGGDTQYF.

This clonotype appeared a few times. The CDR3: CASSPLGGYGDEQYF. In DNA form, the CDR3 reads TGTGCCAGCTCACCACTCGGGGGCTATGGGGACGAGCAGTACTTC. V usage is TRBV18 and J usage is TRBJ2-7, with D perhaps being TRBD1 or TRBD2 (6 bases each). The germline CDR1 and CDR2 sequences are KGHSH and LQKENI. The CDR3 loop spans 15 amino acids. The V and J ends lost 1 base and 5 bases respectively, with 15 bases between them.